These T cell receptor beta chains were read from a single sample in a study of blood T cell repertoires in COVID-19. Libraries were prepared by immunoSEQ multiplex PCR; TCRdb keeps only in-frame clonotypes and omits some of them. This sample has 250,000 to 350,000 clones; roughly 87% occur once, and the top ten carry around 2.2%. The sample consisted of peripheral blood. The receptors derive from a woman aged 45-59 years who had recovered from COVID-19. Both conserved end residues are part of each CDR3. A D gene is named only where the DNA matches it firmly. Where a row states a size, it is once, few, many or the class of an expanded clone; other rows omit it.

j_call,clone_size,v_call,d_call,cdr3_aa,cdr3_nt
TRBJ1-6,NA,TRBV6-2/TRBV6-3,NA,CASSYWSSYNSPLHF,TGTGCCAGCAGTTACTGGAGCTCCTATAATTCACCCCTCCACTTT
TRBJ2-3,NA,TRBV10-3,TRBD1,CAITPGQGHHTQYF,TGTGCCATCACACCGGGACAGGGCCACCATACGCAGTATTTT
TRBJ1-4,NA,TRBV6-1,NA,CASSEAPAGEKLFF,TGTGCCAGCAGTGAAGCCCCCGCAGGCGAAAAACTGTTTTTT
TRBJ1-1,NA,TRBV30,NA,CAWSGGLEAFF,TGTGCCTGGAGTGGGGGACTTGAAGCTTTCTTT
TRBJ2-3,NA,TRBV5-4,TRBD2,CASSYGTSGRTDTQYF,TGTGCCAGCAGCTATGGGACTAGCGGGAGGACGGATACGCAGTATTTT
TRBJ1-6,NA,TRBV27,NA,CASSLQAYNSPLHF,TGTGCCAGCAGTTTACAAGCATATAATTCACCCCTCCACTTT
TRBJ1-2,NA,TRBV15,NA,CATSRDAGSRYGYTF,TGTGCCACCAGCAGAGACGCAGGAAGCCGTTATGGCTACACCTTC
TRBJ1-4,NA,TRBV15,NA,CATYDQGFGEKLFF,TGTGCCACGTACGATCAGGGATTTGGTGAAAAACTGTTTTTT
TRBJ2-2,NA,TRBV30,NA,CAWGRGPGELFF,TGTGCCTGGGGGCGGGGGCCCGGGGAGCTGTTTTTT
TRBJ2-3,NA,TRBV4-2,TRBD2,CASSPSGTSGGTDTQYF,TGTGCCAGCAGCCCCTCCGGAACTAGCGGGGGCACAGATACGCAGTATTTT
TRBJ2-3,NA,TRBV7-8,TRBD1,CASSLETGAIDTQYF,TGTGCCAGCAGCTTAGAGACAGGGGCCATAGATACGCAGTATTTT
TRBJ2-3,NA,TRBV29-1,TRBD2,CSVAGTSRTDTQYF,TGCAGCGTTGCCGGGACTAGTCGCACAGATACGCAGTATTTT
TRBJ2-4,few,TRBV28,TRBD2,CASRAGGSLGDIQYF,TGTGCCAGTCGAGCGGGAGGGTCCCTCGGGGACATTCAGTACTTC
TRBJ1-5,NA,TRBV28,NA,CASSLKRGYHQPQHF,TGTGCCAGCAGTTTAAAAAGGGGGTATCATCAGCCCCAGCATTTT
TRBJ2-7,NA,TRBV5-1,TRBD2,CASSSSGRSHEQYF,TGCGCCAGCAGCTCCAGCGGGAGGAGCCACGAGCAGTACTTC
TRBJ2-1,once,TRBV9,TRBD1,CASSPSTRDRGSYNEQFF,TGTGCCAGCAGCCCCTCAACCCGGGACAGGGGGTCTTACAATGAGCAGTTCTTC
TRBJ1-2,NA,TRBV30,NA,CAWSVRGALGYTF,TGTGCCTGGAGTGTACGGGGGGCTTTAGGCTACACCTTC
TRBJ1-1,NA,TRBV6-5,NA,CASSNVGRGGTEAFF,TGTGCCAGCAGCAATGTGGGGAGGGGTGGGACTGAAGCTTTCTTT
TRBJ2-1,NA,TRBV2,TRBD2,CASSPTSGRAGEQFF,TGTGCCAGCAGCCCGACTAGCGGGAGGGCCGGTGAGCAGTTCTTC
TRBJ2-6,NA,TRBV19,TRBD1,CASSIMWTGADGANVLTF,TGTGCCAGTAGTATAATGTGGACAGGGGCTGATGGGGCCAACGTCCTGACTTTC
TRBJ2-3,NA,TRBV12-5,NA,CASGLDDSAQYF,TGTGCTAGTGGTTTGGACGACAGTGCGCAGTATTTT
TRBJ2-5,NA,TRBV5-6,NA,CASTPTWGRGQETQYF,TGTGCCAGCACCCCTACCTGGGGGCGAGGGCAAGAGACCCAGTACTTC
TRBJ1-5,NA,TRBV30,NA,CAWSPGINNQPQHF,TGTGCCTGGAGTCCCGGGATCAACAATCAGCCCCAGCATTTT
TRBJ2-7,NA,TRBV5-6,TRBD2,CASSPPGLAGGPHEQYF,TGTGCCAGCAGTCCTCCGGGACTAGCGGGGGGTCCCCACGAGCAGTACTTC
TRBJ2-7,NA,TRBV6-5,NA,CASRLRTSYEQYF,TGTGCCAGCAGGCTCAGGACTTCCTACGAGCAGTACTTC
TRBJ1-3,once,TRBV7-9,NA,CASSLSAGSGNTIYF,TGTGCCAGCAGCTTAAGTGCGGGCTCTGGAAACACCATATATTTT
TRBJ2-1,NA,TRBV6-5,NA,CASSSGDHEQFF,TGTGCCAGCAGTTCGGGGGATCATGAGCAGTTCTTC